This record looks at one T cell receptor beta chain sequence and its context. Its specificity is unknown. The assay was immunoSEQ multiplex PCR, and TCRdb's table has in-frame clones only and misses some. This table holds under 20,000 clones, roughly 85% found once. This sample is part of a study of OX40 agonist ivuxolimab in advanced cancers. Whole-study context: Subjects had a mean age of roughly 57 years, with a range of 23 to 79; roughly 83% were male.

Study-level points and caveats: The expanded peripheral T cells' antigen specificity was not determined. Compared with CD4+, CD8+ T cells on average had more expanded clones.

The sequencing here drew on CD4+ or CD8+ T cells sorted from blood, taken in a trial of the OX40 agonist ivuxolimab. The TCR was taken from an adult with an advanced solid tumor such as melanoma, head and neck, liver or kidney cancer.

Written as DNA, the CDR3 is TGCGCCAGCAGCGGAGGGACGGGACCCTACGAGCAGTACTTC. Its protein is CASSGGTGPYEQYF. This chain links TRBV5-1 with TRBJ2-7, with D possibly matching TRBD2 (6 bases). The CDR3 loop spans 14 amino acids. Deletions cut 4 bases from V and 2 bases from J, with 13 bases between. The V gene's germline CDR1 is SGHRS and CDR2 YFSETQ.